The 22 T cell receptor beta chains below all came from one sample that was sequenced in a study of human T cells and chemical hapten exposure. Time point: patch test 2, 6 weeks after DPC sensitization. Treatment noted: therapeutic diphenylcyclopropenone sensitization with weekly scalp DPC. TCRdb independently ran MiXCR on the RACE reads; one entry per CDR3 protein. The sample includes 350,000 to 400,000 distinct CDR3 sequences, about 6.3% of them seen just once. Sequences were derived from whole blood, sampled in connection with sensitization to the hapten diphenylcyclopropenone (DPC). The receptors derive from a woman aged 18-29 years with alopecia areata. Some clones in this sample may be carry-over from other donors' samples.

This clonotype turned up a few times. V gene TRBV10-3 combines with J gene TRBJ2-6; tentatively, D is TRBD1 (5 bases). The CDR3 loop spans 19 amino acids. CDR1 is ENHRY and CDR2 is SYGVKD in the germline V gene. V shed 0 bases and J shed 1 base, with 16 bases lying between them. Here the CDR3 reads CAISESQGLKLSGANVLTF. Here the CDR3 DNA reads TGTGCCATCAGTGAGTCGCAGGGCCTAAAACTTTCTGGGGCCAACGTCCTGACTTTC.

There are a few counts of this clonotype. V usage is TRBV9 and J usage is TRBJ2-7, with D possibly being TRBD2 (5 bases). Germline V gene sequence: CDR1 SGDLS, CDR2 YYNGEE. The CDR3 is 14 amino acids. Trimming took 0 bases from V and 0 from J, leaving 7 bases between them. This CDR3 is CASSVERDSYEQYF. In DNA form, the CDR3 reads TGTGCCAGCAGCGTAGAACGGGACTCCTACGAGCAGTACTTC.

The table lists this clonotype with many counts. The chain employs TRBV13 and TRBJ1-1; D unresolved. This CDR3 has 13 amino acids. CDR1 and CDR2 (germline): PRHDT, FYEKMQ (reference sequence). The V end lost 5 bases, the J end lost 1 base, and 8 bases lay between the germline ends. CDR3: CASSARPNTEAFF. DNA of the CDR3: TGTGCCAGCAGCGCCCGTCCGAACACTGAAGCTTTCTTT.

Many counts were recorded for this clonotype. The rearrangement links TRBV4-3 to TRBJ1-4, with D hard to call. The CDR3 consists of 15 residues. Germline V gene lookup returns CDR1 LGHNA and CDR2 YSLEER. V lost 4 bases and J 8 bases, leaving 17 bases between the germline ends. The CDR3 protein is CASSRLLAMEEKLFF. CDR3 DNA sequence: TGCGCCAGCAGCCGATTGCTGGCTATGGAAGAAAAACTGTTTTTT.

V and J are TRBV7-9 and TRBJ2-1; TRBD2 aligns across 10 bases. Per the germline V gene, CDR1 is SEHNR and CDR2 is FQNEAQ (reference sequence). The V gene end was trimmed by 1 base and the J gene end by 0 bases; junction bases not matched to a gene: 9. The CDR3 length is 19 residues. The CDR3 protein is CASSLVGTSARSSYNEQFF. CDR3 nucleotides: TGTGCCAGCAGCTTAGTGGGGACTAGCGCAAGAAGCTCCTACAATGAGCAGTTCTTC.

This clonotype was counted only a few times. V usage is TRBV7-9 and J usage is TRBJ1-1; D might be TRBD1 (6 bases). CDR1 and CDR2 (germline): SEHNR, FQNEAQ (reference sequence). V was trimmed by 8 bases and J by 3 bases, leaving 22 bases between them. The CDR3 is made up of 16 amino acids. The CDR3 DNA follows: TGTGCCAGCGGCTCCACGTCAACAGGGCCGGACACTGAAGCTTTCTTT. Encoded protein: CASGSTSTGPDTEAFF.

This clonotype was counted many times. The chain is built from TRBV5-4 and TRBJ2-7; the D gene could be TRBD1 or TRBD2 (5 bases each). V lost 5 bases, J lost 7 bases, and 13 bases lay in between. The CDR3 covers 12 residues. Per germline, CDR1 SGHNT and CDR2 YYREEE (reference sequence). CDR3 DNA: TGTGCCAGCAGTGACGACAGAGGGGAGCAGTACTTC. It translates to CASSDDRGEQYF.

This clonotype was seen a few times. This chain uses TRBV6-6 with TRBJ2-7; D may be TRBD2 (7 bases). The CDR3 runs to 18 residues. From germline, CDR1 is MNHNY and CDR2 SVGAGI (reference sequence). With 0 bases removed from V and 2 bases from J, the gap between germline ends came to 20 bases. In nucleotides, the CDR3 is TGTGCCAGCAGTTACTCACAGGGAAGGAGCGGGGCCACCTACGAGCAGTACTTC. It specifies CASSYSQGRSGATYEQYF.

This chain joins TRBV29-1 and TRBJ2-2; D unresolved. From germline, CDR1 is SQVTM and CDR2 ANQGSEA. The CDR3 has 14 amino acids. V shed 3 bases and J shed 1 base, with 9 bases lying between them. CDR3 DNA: TGCAGCGTTGAGTTCCAAATGAACACCGGGGAGCTGTTTTTT. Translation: CSVEFQMNTGELFF.

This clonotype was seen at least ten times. The chain's CDR3 is CSARDGTSGGSRADTQYF. The CDR3 nucleotides are TGCAGTGCTAGAGACGGGACTAGCGGGGGGTCTAGGGCAGATACGCAGTATTTT. The chain links TRBV20-1 to TRBJ2-3; the match to TRBD2 covers 15 bases. The CDR3 length is 18 residues. Germline trimming cut 0 bases from V and 4 bases from J; bases unmatched to any gene: 8. CDR1 is DFQATT and CDR2 is SNEGSKA in the germline V gene (reference sequence).

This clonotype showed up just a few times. In DNA, the CDR3 is TGTGCCAGCAGTTACCAGGACACCGGGGAGCTGTTTTTT. Protein: CASSYQDTGELFF. J is TRBJ2-2 and V is TRBV6-2 or TRBV6-3; no clear D gene. Trimming pared 2 bases from V and 3 bases from J, leaving 4 bases between. The CDR3 has 13 residues. Germline V lookup: CDR1 MNHEY, CDR2 SVGEGT.

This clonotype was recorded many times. The CDR3 bases are TGTGCCAGCTCTGGACAGGGGAAGGCCTACAATGAGCAGTTCTTC. Translating it yields CASSGQGKAYNEQFF. The chain combines TRBV28 with TRBJ2-1; 9 nucleotides line up with TRBD1. There are 15 residues in the CDR3. Per germline, CDR1 MDHEN and CDR2 SYDVKM. Losses at the gene ends were 8 bases for V and 2 bases for J; bases not matched to a gene: 7.

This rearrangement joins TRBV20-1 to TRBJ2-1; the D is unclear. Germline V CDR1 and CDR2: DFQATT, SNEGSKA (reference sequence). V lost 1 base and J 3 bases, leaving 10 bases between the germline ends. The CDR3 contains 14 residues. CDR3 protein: CSARGQLLYNEQFF. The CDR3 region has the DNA TGCAGTGCTAGAGGCCAGCTCCTCTACAATGAGCAGTTCTTC.

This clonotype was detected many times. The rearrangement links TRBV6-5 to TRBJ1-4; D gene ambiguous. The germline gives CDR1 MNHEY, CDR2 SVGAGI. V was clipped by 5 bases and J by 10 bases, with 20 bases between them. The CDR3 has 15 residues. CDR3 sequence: CASSTPQTPPGKLFF. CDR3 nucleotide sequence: TGTGCCAGCAGTACACCTCAGACTCCGCCTGGAAAACTGTTTTTT.

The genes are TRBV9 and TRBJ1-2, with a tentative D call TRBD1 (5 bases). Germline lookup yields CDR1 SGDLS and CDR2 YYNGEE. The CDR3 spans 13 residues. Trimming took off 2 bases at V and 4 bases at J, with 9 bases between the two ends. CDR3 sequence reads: CASSVDSTYGYTF. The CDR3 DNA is TGTGCCAGCAGCGTCGACAGTACCTATGGCTACACCTTC.

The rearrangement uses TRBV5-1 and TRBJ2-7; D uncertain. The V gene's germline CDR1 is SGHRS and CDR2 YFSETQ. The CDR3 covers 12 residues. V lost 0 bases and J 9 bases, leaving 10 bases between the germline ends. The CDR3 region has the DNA TGCGCCAGCAGCTTGGAGGGTTTCGGGCAGTACTTC. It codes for CASSLEGFGQYF.

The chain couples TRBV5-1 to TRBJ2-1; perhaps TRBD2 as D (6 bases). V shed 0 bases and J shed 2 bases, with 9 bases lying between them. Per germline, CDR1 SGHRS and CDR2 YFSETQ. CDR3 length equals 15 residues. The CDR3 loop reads CASSLETGAYNEQFF. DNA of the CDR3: TGCGCCAGCAGCTTGGAGACGGGGGCCTACAATGAGCAGTTCTTC. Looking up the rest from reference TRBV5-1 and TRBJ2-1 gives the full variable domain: KAGVTQTPRYLIKTRGQQVTLSCSPISGHRSVSWYQQTPGQGLQFLFEYFSETQRNKGNFPGRFSGRQFSNSRSEMNVSTLELGDSALYLCASSLETGAYNEQFFGPGTRLTVL.

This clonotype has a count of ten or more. This CDR3 reads CASREQGVSNQPQHF. The CDR3 bases are TGTGCCAGCAGAGAACAGGGGGTAAGCAATCAGCCCCAGCATTTT. This rearrangement joins TRBV6-5 to TRBJ1-5, with 8 bases identical to TRBD1. With V trimmed by 6 bases and J by 1 base, 5 bases remained unmatched. The CDR3 has 15 residues. The germline gives CDR1 MNHEY, CDR2 SVGAGI.

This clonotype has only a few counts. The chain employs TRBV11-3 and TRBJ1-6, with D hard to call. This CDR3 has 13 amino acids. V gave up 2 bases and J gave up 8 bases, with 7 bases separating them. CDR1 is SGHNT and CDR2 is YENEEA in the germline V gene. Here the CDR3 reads CASSLNSDSPLHF. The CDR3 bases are TGTGCCAGCAGCTTAAACTCGGATTCACCCCTCCACTTT.

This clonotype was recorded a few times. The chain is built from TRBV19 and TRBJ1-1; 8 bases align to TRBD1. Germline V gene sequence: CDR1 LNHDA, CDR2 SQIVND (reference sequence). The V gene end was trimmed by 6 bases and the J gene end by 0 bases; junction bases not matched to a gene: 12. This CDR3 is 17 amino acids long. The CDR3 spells CASRSGQGPYLNTEAFF. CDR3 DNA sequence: TGTGCCAGTAGATCAGGACAGGGCCCCTACTTGAACACTGAAGCTTTCTTT.

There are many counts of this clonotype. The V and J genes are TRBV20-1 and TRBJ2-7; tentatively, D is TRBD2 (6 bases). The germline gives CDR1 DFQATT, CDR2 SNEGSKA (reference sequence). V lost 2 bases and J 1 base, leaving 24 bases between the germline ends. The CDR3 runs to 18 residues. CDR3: CSARSDRAGRTVSYEQYF. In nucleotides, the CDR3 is TGCAGTGCTAGATCCGACCGGGCGGGGCGAACTGTATCCTACGAGCAGTACTTC.

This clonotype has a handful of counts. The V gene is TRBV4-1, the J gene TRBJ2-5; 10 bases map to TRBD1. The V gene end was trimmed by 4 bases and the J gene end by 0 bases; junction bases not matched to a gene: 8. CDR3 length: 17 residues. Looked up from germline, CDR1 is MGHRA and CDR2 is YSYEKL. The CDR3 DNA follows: TGCGCCAGCAGCCCGGAATGGACAGGGGGGTACCAAGAGACCCAGTACTTC. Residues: CASSPEWTGGYQETQYF.